The 4 T cell receptor beta chains reported below all come from one sample, sequenced in a study of blood T cell repertoires in COVID-19. TCRdb keeps only in-frame clones here, not all; method: immunoSEQ multiplex PCR. The sample yields roughly 420,000 clones, around 87% seen once. Material: PBMCs or T cells enriched from blood (not recorded which). These receptors all come from a woman aged 25 to 45 with acute COVID-19.

The chain joins TRBV4-1 to TRBJ2-3; 7 positions agree with TRBD1. CDR3 size: 16 residues. Trimming removed 1 base from V and 1 base from J; junction bases left unmatched: 5. Germline CDR1 and CDR2: MGHRA and YSYEKL. The chain's CDR3 is CASSQGFDRGTDTQYF. Written as DNA, the CDR3 is TGCGCCAGCAGCCAAGGATTCGACAGGGGCACAGATACGCAGTATTTT.

The chain joins TRBV7-2 to TRBJ1-2; D is perhaps TRBD1 (6 bases). The CDR3 length is 14 residues. V gave up 5 bases and J gave up 1 base, with 11 bases separating them. Germline V gene sequence: CDR1 SGHTA, CDR2 FQGNSA. CDR3 protein: CASSPDSVNYGYTF. The CDR3 bases are TGTGCCAGCAGCCCGGACAGCGTTAACTATGGCTACACCTTC.

This clone is a singleton in its sample. The gene calls are TRBV24-1 and TRBJ2-1; TRBD1 matches 9 bases. Germline V gives CDR1 KGHDR, CDR2 SFDVKD. The CDR3 contains 16 residues. The ends lost 5 bases at V and 4 bases at J; junction bases unmatched: 8. Here the CDR3 reads CATSGLQGAAYNEQFF. CDR3 coding DNA: TGTGCCACCAGTGGCTTACAGGGGGCGGCTTACAATGAGCAGTTCTTC.

The chain links TRBV12-3 or TRBV12-4 to TRBJ1-6, with D hard to call. The CDR3 runs to 13 residues. The V end lost 2 bases, the J end lost 7 bases, and 6 bases lay between the germline ends. The CDR3: CASSLYLNSPLHF. For the CDR3, the DNA is TGTGCCAGCAGTTTATATCTGAATTCACCCCTCCACTTT.